Detailed here is one TCR beta chain. Its antigen is currently not known. Base qualities are not provided; no much larger clone lies one nucleotide away. These data originate in a study of Ad26.COV2.S vaccination and SARS-CoV-2 variants listed by TCRdb under 2021. General notes on the study: Vaccine-arm donors came from COV1001, a multicentre, randomized, double-blind, placebo-controlled phase I-IIa trial of Ad26.COV2.S in healthy adults. Dosing of Ad26.COV2.S was intramuscular, at either 5x10^10 or 1x10^11 viral particles, delivered as one shot or as two shots spaced 56 days apart. Sequencing of the TCRbeta repertoire served to evaluate the specificity and breadth of SARS-CoV-2-reactive T cell receptors following Ad26.COV2.S vaccination. A total of about 30 samples were included in the TCR-sequenced set, comprising about 20 Ad26.COV2.S vaccine recipients, 5 placebo recipients and 8 SARS-CoV-2 convalescent individuals. Trial participants were randomized into five groups of five: low-dose or high-dose Ad26.COV2.S given once or twice, or placebo on both occasions. Investigators remained blinded to trial group allocation during experiments and outcome assessment. The full study reports these points: The authors noted that total T cell responses may have been underestimated by the TCR breadth and depth analyses. The study was not powered to compare responses between vaccine doses or regimens. After vaccination, spike-specific CD8+ and CD4+ T cell responses were reported to show substantial breadth. Non-spike TCR breadth was comparable between vaccine and placebo recipients, consistent with the vaccine containing only spike. Compared with placebo recipients, Ad26.COV2.S recipients showed higher spike-specific TCR breadth (P = 0.0014).

This specimen's treatment or condition label, per the study, means: 15 to 20 received Ad26.COV2.S at low or high dose, single or two shots; roughly five received placebo; per-sample allocation not given. For vaccine and placebo recipients, repertoires were sequenced using samples collected on day 63 after the first injection. Between 29 July and 7 August 2020, Cohort 1b enrolled approximately 26 adults aged 18-55 years at one site in Boston, USA. Ad26.COV2.S consisted of a replication-incompetent adenovirus type 26 vector by which a prefusion-stabilized SARS-CoV-2 spike protein from the original Wuhan strain was expressed. TCRbeta CDR3 regions were sequenced with the immunoSEQ Assay. After extraction, genomic DNA underwent amplification by bias-controlled multiplex PCR, followed by high-throughput sequencing. Per the original workflow: To quantify the absolute abundance of every unique TCRbeta CDR3 region, sequences were collapsed and filtered. T cell fraction was estimated by normalization of TCRbeta template counts to usable DNA, with usable DNA being measured through amplification of reference genes present in all nucleated cells. Repertoire TCRs were annotated as SARS-CoV-2-specific when V gene, CDR3 amino acid sequence and J gene were exactly matched to a known reactive TCR set. MIRA supplied the reference SARS-CoV-2 TCR set, which was filtered for enrichment in COVID-19-positive ImmuneCODE repertoires so that public or cross-reactive TCRs were removed. Based on the MIRA antigens, annotated TCRs were further analysed at the level of specific ORF or position within ORF. Depth was the summed frequency of annotated unique rearrangements, while breadth was defined as annotated unique rearrangements over total unique productive rearrangements. TCR breadth was compared between groups using two-sided Wilcoxon rank-sum tests. TCRdb stores this immuneACCESS table with in-frame sequences only. Part of the clones is absent; in the studies checked, under half of the shortfall reflects unresolved V genes, and no reason is known for the rest. The DNA gave D and trimming, while V, J and clone size come from that table. This sample gives 300,000 to 350,000 clones in total; 90% of them show up just once. Of the sample, 4.5% to 7% is held by the ten largest clones.

V is cut by 5 bases and J by 5 bases, and the space between the germline ends is 9 bases. The CDR3 measures 12 amino acids from cysteine to phenylalanine. The entry retains the CDR3 DNA only, 36 bases that are in frame from base 1. In the germline V gene (reference sequence), CDR1 corresponds to LGHDT and CDR2 to YNNKEL. The sample here was peripheral blood, taken in a trial of Ad26.COV2.S vaccine versus placebo. This sequence originates from a person aged 18-65 years who received the Ad26.COV2.S COVID-19 vaccine or a placebo. The receptor chain draws on TRBV3-1 (or the pseudogene TRBV3-2) and TRBJ2-5; the D call is possibly TRBD1 or TRBD2, each sharing 6 bases. The CDR3 protein is CASSTGGETQYF. In nucleotide form, the sequence is TGTGCCAGCAGCACCGGGGGCGAGACCCAGTACTTC.